This TCR beta chain emerged from a study of CD8 T cells in Susac syndrome. An amount of RNA that ranged from roughly 0.5 to 1 ug was reverse transcribed with random hexamers. TCRdb reprocessed the immunoSEQ multiplex PCR reads via MiXCR and lists one record per CDR3 protein. The sample lists around 150,000 distinct CDR3 sequences, around 95% seen once, with about 0.13% in the top ten. The CDR3 is 13 amino acids. V was shortened by 5 bases and J by 7 bases, with 15 bases between the two germline ends. Per the germline V gene, CDR1 is SGHTA and CDR2 is FQGNSA. The TEMRA cells underwent FACS enrichment, while the CD8+ and CD4+ T cells underwent negative isolation.

The sequencing input was CD4+ T cells from PBMCs. The rearrangement uses TRBV7-2 and TRBJ2-7; D is perhaps TRBD1 (5 bases). This sequence was found in a human donor in good health. Here the CDR3 reads CASSRLTANEQYF. CDR3 DNA: TGTGCCAGCAGCCGGTTGACAGCGAATGAGCAGTACTTC. The entire variable domain, with the rest obtained from reference TRBV7-2 and TRBJ2-7, is as follows: GAGVSQSPSNKVTEKGKDVELRCDPISGHTALYWYRQSLGQGLEFLIYFQGNSAPDKSGLPSDRFSAERTGGSVSTLTIQRTQQEDSAVYLCASSRLTANEQYFGPGTRLTVT.